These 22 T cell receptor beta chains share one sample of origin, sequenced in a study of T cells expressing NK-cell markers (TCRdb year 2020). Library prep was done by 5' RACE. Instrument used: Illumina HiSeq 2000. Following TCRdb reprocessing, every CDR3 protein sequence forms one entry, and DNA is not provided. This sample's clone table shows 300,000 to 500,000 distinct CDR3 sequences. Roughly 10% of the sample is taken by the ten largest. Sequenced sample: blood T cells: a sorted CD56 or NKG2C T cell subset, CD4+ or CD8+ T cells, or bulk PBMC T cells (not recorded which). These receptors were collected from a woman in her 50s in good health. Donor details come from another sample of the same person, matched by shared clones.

Here the CDR3 reads CSAPRLAGGSGETQYF. The V and J genes are TRBV20-1 and TRBJ2-5; with no DNA, the TCRdb D assignment of TRBD2 cannot be verified. The length of the CDR3 is 16 residues. Germline V gene data show CDR1 as DFQATT and CDR2 as SNEGSKA (reference sequence).

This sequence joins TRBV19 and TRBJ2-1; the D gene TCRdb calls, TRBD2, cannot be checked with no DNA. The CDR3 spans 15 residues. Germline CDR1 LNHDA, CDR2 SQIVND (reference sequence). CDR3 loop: CASSIPPLAGAEQFF.

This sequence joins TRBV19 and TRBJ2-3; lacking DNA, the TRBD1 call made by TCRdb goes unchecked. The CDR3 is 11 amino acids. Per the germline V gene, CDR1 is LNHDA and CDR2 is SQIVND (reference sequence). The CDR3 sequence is CASSRAEAQYF.

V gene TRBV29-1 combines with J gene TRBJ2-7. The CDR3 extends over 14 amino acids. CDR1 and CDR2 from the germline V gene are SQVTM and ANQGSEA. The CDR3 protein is CSVEDPGDSYEQYF.

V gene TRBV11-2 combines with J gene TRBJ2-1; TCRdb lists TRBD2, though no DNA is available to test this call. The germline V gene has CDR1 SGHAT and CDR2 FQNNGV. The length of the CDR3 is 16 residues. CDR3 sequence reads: CASSLLAGGDFWEQFF.

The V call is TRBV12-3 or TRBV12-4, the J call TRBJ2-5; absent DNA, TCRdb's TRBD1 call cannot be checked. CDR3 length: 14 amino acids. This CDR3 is CASRNRGNQETQYF.

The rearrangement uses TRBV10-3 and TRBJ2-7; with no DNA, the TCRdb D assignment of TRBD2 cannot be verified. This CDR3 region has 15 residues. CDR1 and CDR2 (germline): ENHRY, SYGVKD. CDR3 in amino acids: CAITPGTSGPYEQYF.

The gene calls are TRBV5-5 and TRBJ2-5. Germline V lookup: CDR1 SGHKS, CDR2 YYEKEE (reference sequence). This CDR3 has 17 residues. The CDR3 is CASSLGQSVFFQETQYF. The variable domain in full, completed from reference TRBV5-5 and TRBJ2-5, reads DAGVTQSPTHLIKTRGQQVTLRCSPISGHKSVSWYQQVLGQGPQFIFQYYEKEERGRGNFPDRFSARQFPNYSSELNVNALLLGDSALYLCASSLGQSVFFQETQYFGPGTRLLVL.

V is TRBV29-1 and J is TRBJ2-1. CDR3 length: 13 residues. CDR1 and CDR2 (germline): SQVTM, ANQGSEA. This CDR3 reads CSVEDGQYNEQFF.

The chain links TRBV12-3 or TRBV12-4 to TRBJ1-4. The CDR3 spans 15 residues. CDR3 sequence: CASSSMTGGFVKLFF.

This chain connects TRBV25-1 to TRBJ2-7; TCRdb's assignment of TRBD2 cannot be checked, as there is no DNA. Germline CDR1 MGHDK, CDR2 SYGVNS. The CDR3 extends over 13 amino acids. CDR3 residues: CASSEGSTREQYF.

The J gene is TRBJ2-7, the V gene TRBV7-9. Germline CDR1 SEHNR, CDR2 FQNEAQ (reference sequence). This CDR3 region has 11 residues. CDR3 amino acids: CASSLDTEQYF. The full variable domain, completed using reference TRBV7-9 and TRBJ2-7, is DTGVSQNPRHKITKRGQNVTFRCDPISEHNRLYWYRQTLGQGPEFLTYFQNEAQLEKSRLLSDRFSAERPKGSFSTLEIQRTEQGDSAMYLCASSLDTEQYFGPGTRLTVT.

CDR3 sequence: CASSQPSIGRAVTQYF. This rearrangement joins TRBV12-3 or TRBV12-4 to TRBJ2-5; the TCRdb D gene call, TRBD2, has no DNA to confirm it. The CDR3 has 16 amino acids.

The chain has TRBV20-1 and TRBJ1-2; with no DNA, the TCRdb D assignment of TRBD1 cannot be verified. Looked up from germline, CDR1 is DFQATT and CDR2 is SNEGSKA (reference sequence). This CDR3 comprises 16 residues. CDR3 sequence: CSARDIRTVRAYGYTF.

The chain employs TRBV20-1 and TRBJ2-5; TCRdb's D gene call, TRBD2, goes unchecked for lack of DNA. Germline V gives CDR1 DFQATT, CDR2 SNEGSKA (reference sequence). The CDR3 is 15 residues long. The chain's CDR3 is CSAPSSGAVLETQYF.

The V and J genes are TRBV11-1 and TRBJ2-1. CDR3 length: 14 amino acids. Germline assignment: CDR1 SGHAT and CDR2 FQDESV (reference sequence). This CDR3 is CASSDSFSYNEQFF.

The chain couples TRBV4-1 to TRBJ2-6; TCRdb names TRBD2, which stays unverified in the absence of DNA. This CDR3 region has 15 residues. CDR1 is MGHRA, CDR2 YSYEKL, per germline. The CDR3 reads CASSQAGRGANVLTF.

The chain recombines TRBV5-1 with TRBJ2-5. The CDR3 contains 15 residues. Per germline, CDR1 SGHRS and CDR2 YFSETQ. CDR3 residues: CASSLSRASQETQYF.

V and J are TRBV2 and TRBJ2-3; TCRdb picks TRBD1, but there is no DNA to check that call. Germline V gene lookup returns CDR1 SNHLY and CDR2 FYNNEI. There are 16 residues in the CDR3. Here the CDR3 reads CASSEEGQVITDTQYF.

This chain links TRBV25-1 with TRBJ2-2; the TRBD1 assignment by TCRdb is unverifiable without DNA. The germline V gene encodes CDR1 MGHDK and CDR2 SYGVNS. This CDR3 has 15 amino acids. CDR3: CASSRQGISGGELFF.

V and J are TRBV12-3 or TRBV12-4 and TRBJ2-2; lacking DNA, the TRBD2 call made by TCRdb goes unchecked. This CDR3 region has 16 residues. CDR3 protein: CASRPKSGRSTGELFF.

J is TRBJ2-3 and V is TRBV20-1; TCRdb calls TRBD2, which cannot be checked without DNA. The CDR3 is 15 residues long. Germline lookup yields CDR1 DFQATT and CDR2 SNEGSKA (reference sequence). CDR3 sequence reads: CSADKREASTDTQYF.